The 26 T cell receptor beta chains in this list originate from one sample, sequenced in a study of blood T cell repertoires in COVID-19. Measured with immunoSEQ multiplex PCR; TCRdb has only the in-frame clones, and not every one. The table lists approximately 220,000 clones, approximately 87% of them singletons, with about 2% in the top ten. Source material: peripheral blood. Receptors were obtained from a woman in her 50s with acute or convalescent COVID-19.

This clone was recorded only once. This chain links TRBV5-4 with TRBJ2-3, with TRBD2 matching over 8 bases. The CDR3 sequence is 16 residues long. The germline V gene has CDR1 SGHNT and CDR2 YYREEE (reference sequence). J was trimmed by 0 bases and V by 1 base; bases with no gene match: 4. CDR3 in DNA: TGTGCCAGCAGCTTGAGACGGGGGGGTAGCACAGATACGCAGTATTTT. Encoded protein: CASSLRRGGSTDTQYF.

This clone was counted between two and nine times. The chain couples TRBV30 to TRBJ2-7, with 8 bases identical to TRBD2. V was clipped by 2 bases and J by 3 bases; unmatched bases: 9. This CDR3 has 15 amino acids. Germline CDR1 is GTSNPN and CDR2 is SVGIG (reference sequence). The DNA for the CDR3 is TGTGCCTGGAGTCCGTTAGCGGGATCTCACTACGAGCAGTACTTC. Amino acids: CAWSPLAGSHYEQYF.

The chain couples TRBV6-5 to TRBJ1-1, with unresolved D. The CDR3 sequence is 13 residues long. V lost 7 bases and J 1 base, leaving 10 bases between the germline ends. Germline CDR1 is MNHEY and CDR2 is SVGAGI. CDR3 in DNA: TGTGCCAGCAACAAAGGAGGGAACACTGAAGCTTTCTTT. It specifies CASNKGGNTEAFF.

This chain links TRBV5-1 with TRBJ1-2, with D possibly matching TRBD1 (6 bases). CDR1 SGHRS and CDR2 YFSETQ come from the germline V gene. The CDR3 is made up of 12 amino acids. Trimming took off 0 bases at V and 14 bases at J, with 14 bases between the two ends. The chain's CDR3 is CASSLDDLDRTF. CDR3 bases: TGCGCCAGCAGCTTGGACGATTTGGACAGAACCTTC. The whole variable domain, remainder taken from reference TRBV5-1 and TRBJ1-2, is KAGVTQTPRYLIKTRGQQVTLSCSPISGHRSVSWYQQTPGQGLQFLFEYFSETQRNKGNFPGRFSGRQFSNSRSEMNVSTLELGDSALYLCASSLDDLDRTFGSGTRLTVV.

This clone has a handful of counts. The chain carries TRBV24-1 and TRBJ2-5, with 8 bases fitting TRBD1. V lost 1 base and J lost 5; bases outside the gene matches: 2. This CDR3 contains 14 residues. Germline-derived CDR1 and CDR2 are KGHDR and SFDVKD. The DNA of the CDR3 is TGTGCCACCAGTGATTTACAGGGGGATGAGACCCAGTACTTC. As protein: CATSDLQGDETQYF.

The V call is TRBV7-3, the J call TRBJ1-2, with 9 bases identical to TRBD1. Germline V CDR1 and CDR2: SGHTA, FQGTGA. The V gene end was trimmed by 5 bases and the J gene end by 6 bases; junction bases not matched to a gene: 7. The CDR3 sequence is 14 residues long. The CDR3 sequence: CASSGGDRVHGYTF. The CDR3 nucleotides are TGTGCCAGCAGCGGGGGGGACAGGGTACATGGCTACACCTTC.

V gene TRBV7-2 combines with J gene TRBJ1-1; 10 bases line up with TRBD1. Trimming cost V 3 bases and J 4 bases; bases outside gene matches: 5. Per the germline V gene, CDR1 is SGHTA and CDR2 is FQGNSA. The CDR3 has 15 residues. DNA of the CDR3: TGTGCCAGCAGCTTGGGGACAGGGGCCGGCACTGAAGCTTTCTTT. Its protein product is CASSLGTGAGTEAFF.

This clone came up once. This chain joins TRBV2 and TRBJ2-3, with 8 bases fitting TRBD2. V was clipped by 6 bases and J by 1 base; unmatched bases: 6. Germline assignment: CDR1 SNHLY and CDR2 FYNNEI. The CDR3 is 15 amino acids. Here the CDR3 DNA reads TGTGCCAGCAGGGGGTCGGGACTAGGCACAGATACGCAGTATTTT. It translates to CASRGSGLGTDTQYF.

The chain links TRBV13 to TRBJ2-2, with 11 bases identical to TRBD1. Germline V gene sequence: CDR1 PRHDT, CDR2 FYEKMQ (reference sequence). V was pared by 4 bases and J by 7 bases, with 11 bases of the junction left unmatched. CDR3 length: 17 amino acids. The CDR3, as DNA: TGTGCCAGCAGCTCTCAACGGGACAGGGGGAATCACGGGGAGCTGTTTTTT. This gives the protein CASSSQRDRGNHGELFF.

This chain's CDR3 is CASSYSDRGPYEQYF. CDR3 in DNA: TGTGCCAGTAGCTACTCGGACAGGGGGCCCTACGAGCAGTACTTC. V gene TRBV19 combines with J gene TRBJ2-7, with 11 bases matching TRBD1. The CDR3 covers 15 residues. J was trimmed by 2 bases and V by 6 bases; bases with no gene match: 6. Germline V gene lookup returns CDR1 LNHDA and CDR2 SQIVND (reference sequence).

This rearrangement joins TRBV19 to TRBJ1-6; D unresolved. Germline CDR1 and CDR2: LNHDA and SQIVND (reference sequence). The CDR3 totals 14 residues. Trimming took 7 bases from V and 1 from J, leaving 8 bases between them. CDR3 in DNA: TGTGCCAGTACCGGGTTGTCCTATAATTCACCCCTCCACTTT. This translates into CASTGLSYNSPLHF.

V is TRBV6-6 and J is TRBJ2-3, with D maybe TRBD1 (5 bases). V was pared by 3 bases and J by 6 bases, with 13 bases between. The CDR3 has 14 residues. Germline V gene sequence: CDR1 MNHNY, CDR2 SVGAGI (reference sequence). The CDR3 loop reads CASSYSDSADTQYF. CDR3 in DNA: TGTGCCAGCAGTTATTCCGACAGCGCGGATACGCAGTATTTT.

The rearrangement uses TRBV9 and TRBJ2-3; 8 bases match TRBD2. V gave up 0 bases and J gave up 5 bases; unmatched junction bases: 2. This CDR3 has 14 residues. Germline V lookup: CDR1 SGDLS, CDR2 YYNGEE. As DNA, the CDR3 is TGTGCCAGCAGCGTAGCGGGGGGGAAAGATACGCAGTATTTT. Translation gives CASSVAGGKDTQYF.

This chain connects TRBV18 to TRBJ2-7, with D possibly matching TRBD1 (5 bases). V lost 2 bases and J 6 bases, leaving 14 bases between the germline ends. The germline V gene has CDR1 KGHSH and CDR2 LQKENI. The CDR3 runs to 14 residues. CDR3 bases: TGTGCCAGCTCACCAATTAGGCAGGGAAGCGAGCAGTACTTC. The encoded protein is CASSPIRQGSEQYF. Based on the CDR3 plus reference TRBV18 and TRBJ2-7, the full variable domain is NAGVMQNPRHLVRRRGQEARLRCSPMKGHSHVYWYRQLPEEGLKFMVYLQKENIIDESGMPKERFSAEFPKEGPSILRIQQVVRGDSAAYFCASSPIRQGSEQYFGPGTRLTVT.

The chain recombines TRBV27 with TRBJ2-2; D remains unclear. V lost 6 bases, J lost 5 bases, and 13 bases lay in between. The CDR3 sequence is 14 residues long. Germline V gene data show CDR1 as MNHEY and CDR2 as SMNVEV (reference sequence). The CDR3 loop is CASSPVVSTGELFF. CDR3 DNA: TGTGCCAGCAGCCCCGTTGTTTCTACCGGGGAGCTGTTTTTT.

The chain combines TRBV5-4 with TRBJ2-1; a possible D gene is TRBD1 (7 bases). V was clipped by 10 bases and J by 7 bases, with 18 bases between them. The germline V gene has CDR1 SGHNT and CDR2 YYREEE (reference sequence). CDR3 length: 13 amino acids. This CDR3 is CAHQGGSRNEQFF. The CDR3 DNA reads TGTGCCCATCAGGGGGGTTCGCGAAATGAGCAGTTCTTC.

This clone was seen once. The chain couples TRBV7-2 to TRBJ1-1; no clear D gene. The germline V gene encodes CDR1 SGHTA and CDR2 FQGNSA. This CDR3 is 14 amino acids long. Trimming left V 2 bases short and J 5 bases short, with 12 bases between. DNA of the CDR3: TGTGCCAGCAGCTTAAACGACAAGTGGACTGAAGCTTTCTTT. Translated, it gives CASSLNDKWTEAFF.

The rearrangement joins TRBV2 to TRBJ2-1, with a tentative D call TRBD2 (6 bases). Trimming left V 8 bases short and J 3 bases short, with 11 bases between. This CDR3 region has 13 residues. Germline values: CDR1 SNHLY, CDR2 FYNNEI. CDR3 region: CASHQTSYNEQFF. The DNA of the CDR3 is TGTGCCAGCCACCAGACTAGCTACAATGAGCAGTTCTTC.

J is TRBJ2-5 and V is TRBV18; D possibly corresponds to TRBD1 (6 bases). There are 14 residues in the CDR3. V was shortened by 3 bases and J by 5 bases, with 13 bases between the two germline ends. Looked up from germline, CDR1 is KGHSH and CDR2 is LQKENI. The chain's CDR3 is CASSPRTGPETQYF. In DNA form, the CDR3 reads TGTGCCAGCTCACCCCGCACAGGGCCGGAGACCCAGTACTTC.

The V and J genes are TRBV5-4 and TRBJ1-2; possible D gene TRBD1, 6 bases. The CDR3 runs 14 residues. The germline CDR1 and CDR2 sequences are SGHNT and YYREEE (reference sequence). V was pared by 0 bases and J by 6 bases, with 12 bases between. CDR3 nucleotides: TGTGCCAGCAGCTTGGAGAACCAGGGGAATGGCTACACCTTC. Translating it yields CASSLENQGNGYTF.

The chain combines TRBV7-9 with TRBJ2-5; 8 bases agree with TRBD1. V gave up 4 bases and J gave up 2 bases; unmatched junction bases: 6. The CDR3 runs to 15 residues. Germline-derived CDR1 and CDR2 are SEHNR and FQNEAQ (reference sequence). The chain's CDR3 is CASSYRDRQQETQYF. Here the CDR3 DNA reads TGTGCCAGCAGCTACCGGGACAGGCAACAAGAGACCCAGTACTTC.

The genes are TRBV24-1 and TRBJ2-3, with TRBD2 identical over 8 bases. CDR3 length: 16 amino acids. The V and J ends lost 1 base and 3 bases, in that order; junction bases with no gene match: 5. Per germline, CDR1 KGHDR and CDR2 SFDVKD. The CDR3 nucleotides read TGTGCCACCAGTGATTTTCAAGCGGGGGTTACAGATACGCAGTATTTT. Translated, it gives CATSDFQAGVTDTQYF.

This rearrangement joins TRBV24-1 to TRBJ2-3; TRBD2 might be the D (5 bases). CDR1 is KGHDR and CDR2 is SFDVKD in the germline V gene. V lost 4 bases, J lost 3 bases, and 7 bases lay in between. This CDR3 is built from 13 residues. The CDR3 here is CATSDPGTDTQYF. In nucleotides, the CDR3 is TGTGCCACCAGTGACCCGGGGACAGATACGCAGTATTTT.

The rearrangement uses TRBV6-2 or TRBV6-3 and TRBJ1-6; D is perhaps TRBD1 (5 bases). Trimming pared 4 bases from V and 8 bases from J, leaving 15 bases between. This CDR3 region has 15 residues. Germline V gives CDR1 MNHEY, CDR2 SVGEGT. The CDR3 DNA is TGTGCCAGCAGTTTTCCAGGGACTCGGGATTCACCCCTCCACTTT. This translates into CASSFPGTRDSPLHF.

This clone showed up just a few times. This chain joins TRBV7-9 and TRBJ2-7; 7 bases match TRBD2. The CDR3 is made up of 11 amino acids. The V segment lost 5 bases and the J segment 5 bases; nucleotides outside the gene matches: 0. CDR1 SEHNR and CDR2 FQNEAQ come from the germline V gene (reference sequence). In nucleotides, the CDR3 is TGTGCCAGCAGCCGGGGGGACGAGCAGTACTTC. Amino acid sequence: CASSRGDEQYF.

In its sample, this clone was seen a few times. This rearrangement joins TRBV6-5 to TRBJ2-7; D might be TRBD1 (5 bases). Germline lookup yields CDR1 MNHEY and CDR2 SVGAGI. V was shortened by 2 bases and J by 3 bases, with 11 bases between the two germline ends. The CDR3 covers 14 residues. CDR3 sequence: CASSYTQGLYEQYF. The CDR3 DNA is TGTGCCAGCAGTTACACCCAGGGCCTCTACGAGCAGTACTTC.